The 6 T cell receptor beta chains below all came from one sample that was sequenced in a study of blood T cell repertoires in COVID-19. The protocol was immunoSEQ multiplex PCR, while the TCRdb copy is restricted to in-frame clones and leaves out a portion. The table includes roughly 120,000 clones, 80% to 90% detected once. Sequenced material: peripheral blood. Receptors originate from a woman aged 50 to 65 with active or convalescent COVID-19.

This chain joins TRBV20-1 and TRBJ2-7, with D possibly TRBD2 on 6 matching bases. Germline assignment: CDR1 DFQATT and CDR2 SNEGSKA (reference sequence). V was clipped by 3 bases and J by 3 bases, with 18 bases between them. The CDR3 runs 15 residues. CDR3 amino acids: CSASLRRGPLYEQYF. DNA for the CDR3: TGCAGTGCTAGTCTAAGGCGGGGACCCCTCTACGAGCAGTACTTC.

V gene TRBV28 combines with J gene TRBJ2-5; 16 bases map to TRBD2. This CDR3 contains 20 residues. V dropped 5 bases and J dropped 5; count of bases not matched to a gene: 17. Per germline, CDR1 MDHEN and CDR2 SYDVKM. Here the CDR3 DNA reads TGTGCCAGCAGTACTAAGCGTCCTGGGACTAGCGGGAGGGCCAGGGAGACCCAGTACTTC. This gives the protein CASSTKRPGTSGRARETQYF. Filled out from reference TRBV28 and TRBJ2-5, the complete variable domain reads DVKVTQSSRYLVKRTGEKVFLECVQDMDHENMFWYRQDPGLGLRLIYFSYDVKMKEKGDIPEGYSVSREKKERFSLILESASTNQTSMYLCASSTKRPGTSGRARETQYFGPGTRLLVL.

This clone was detected once. The gene calls are TRBV28 and TRBJ2-7; possibly TRBD1 for D (5 bases). CDR1 MDHEN and CDR2 SYDVKM come from the germline V gene. The CDR3 runs to 13 residues. V lost 9 bases and J 3 bases, leaving 15 bases between the germline ends. CDR3 in DNA: TGTGCCAGTAACCCCGCAGGGATCTACGAGCAGTACTTC. Translating it yields CASNPAGIYEQYF.

The chain joins TRBV9 to TRBJ2-1; 9 bases align to TRBD2. Germline CDR1 SGDLS, CDR2 YYNGEE. V dropped 4 bases and J dropped 9; count of bases not matched to a gene: 14. The CDR3 length is 16 residues. CDR3 nucleotide sequence: TGTGCCAGCAGCCTGCAGCCGGGACTAGCAGGCGGTGAGCAGTTCTTC. This translates into CASSLQPGLAGGEQFF.

J is TRBJ2-2 and V is TRBV11-2; 7 bases align to TRBD2. Germline V gene sequence: CDR1 SGHAT, CDR2 FQNNGV. V trimming: 8 bases; J trimming: 9 bases; junction bases outside the gene matches: 6. The CDR3 totals 12 residues. CDR3 coding DNA: TGTGCCAGCTTGGCGGGAGAGAGGGAGCTGTTTTTT. Translating it yields CASLAGERELFF.

This chain uses TRBV30 with TRBJ1-5, with 10 bases matching TRBD1. This CDR3 spans 14 amino acids. V shed 5 bases and J 7 bases; nucleotides not matched to a gene: 8. Germline loops: CDR1 GTSNPN, CDR2 SVGIG (reference sequence). The CDR3 DNA sequence: TGTGCCTGGCAATCGGACAGGGGGAGCCAGCCCCAGCATTTT. As protein: CAWQSDRGSQPQHF.